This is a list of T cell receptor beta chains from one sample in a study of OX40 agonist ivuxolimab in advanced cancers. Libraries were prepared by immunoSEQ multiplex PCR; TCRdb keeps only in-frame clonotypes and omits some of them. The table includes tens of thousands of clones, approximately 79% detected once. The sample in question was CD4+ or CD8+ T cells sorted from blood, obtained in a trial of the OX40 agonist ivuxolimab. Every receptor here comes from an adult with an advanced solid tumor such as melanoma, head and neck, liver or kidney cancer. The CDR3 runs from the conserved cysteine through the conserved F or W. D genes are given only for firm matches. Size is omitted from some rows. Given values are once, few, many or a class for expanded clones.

CASSSSSGSWPDTQYF,TGTGCCAGCAGCTCCTCTAGCGGGAGCTGGCCAGATACGCAGTATTTT,TRBV11-3,.,TRBD2,TRBJ2-3
CASSLAQVVSYEQYF,TGTGCCAGCAGCTTAGCGCAAGTAGTTTCCTACGAGCAGTACTTC,TRBV7-2,.,.,TRBJ2-7
CASSLLIGTAGSYEQYF,TGCGCCAGCAGCTTGTTAATCGGAACAGCCGGCTCCTACGAGCAGTACTTC,TRBV5-1,few,.,TRBJ2-7
CASSLYTEDSGELFF,TGCGCCAGCAGCTTGTATACAGAAGATAGCGGGGAGCTGTTTTTT,TRBV5-1,once,.,TRBJ2-2
CASSPLNDEQYF,TGTGCCAGCAGCCCTTTAAACGACGAGCAGTACTTC,TRBV14,.,.,TRBJ2-7
CASRRGPRGTQYF,TGTGCCAGTCGTCGGGGACCTCGGGGGACCCAGTACTTC,TRBV7-9,.,.,TRBJ2-5
CASSLAGGGYEQYF,TGTGCCAGCAGCTTAGCGGGTGGTGGGTACGAGCAGTACTTC,TRBV7-2,.,.,TRBJ2-7
CASSTSTDTQYF,TGTGCCAGCAGCACTAGCACAGATACGCAGTATTTT,TRBV7-2,.,.,TRBJ2-3
CASSLAGFGYGYTF,TGTGCCAGCAGCTTAGCCGGGTTCGGCTATGGCTACACCTTC,TRBV7-2,.,.,TRBJ1-2
CASSRHGTGDVEQYF,TGCGCCAGCAGCCGACACGGGACAGGGGATGTCGAGCAGTACTTC,TRBV4-1,.,TRBD1,TRBJ2-7
CASSVQAGGEGYTF,TGTGCCAGCAGCGTACAGGCAGGGGGCGAAGGCTACACCTTC,TRBV9,.,TRBD1,TRBJ1-2
CASSPDRGQPQHF,TGCGCCAGCAGCCCCGACAGGGGCCAGCCCCAGCATTTT,TRBV4-3,.,TRBD1,TRBJ1-5
CASSPGQLNTEAFF,TGTGCCAGCTCACCCGGACAGCTAAACACTGAAGCTTTCTTT,TRBV18,.,.,TRBJ1-1
CASSFMGGNMNTEAFF,TGCGCCAGCAGCTTTATGGGAGGTAATATGAACACTGAAGCTTTCTTT,TRBV5-1,.,.,TRBJ1-1